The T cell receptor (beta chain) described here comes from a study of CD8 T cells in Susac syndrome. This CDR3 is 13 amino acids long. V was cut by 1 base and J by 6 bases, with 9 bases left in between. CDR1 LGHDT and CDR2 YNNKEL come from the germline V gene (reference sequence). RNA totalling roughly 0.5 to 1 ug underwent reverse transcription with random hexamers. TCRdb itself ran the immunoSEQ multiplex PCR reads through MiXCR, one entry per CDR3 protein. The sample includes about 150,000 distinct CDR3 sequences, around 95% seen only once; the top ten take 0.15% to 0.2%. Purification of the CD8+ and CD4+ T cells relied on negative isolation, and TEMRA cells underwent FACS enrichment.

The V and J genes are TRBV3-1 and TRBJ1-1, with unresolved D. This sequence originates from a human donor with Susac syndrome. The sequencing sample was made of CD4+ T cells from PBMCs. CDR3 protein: CASSQVIGSEAFF. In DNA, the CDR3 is TGTGCCAGCAGCCAAGTTATTGGGTCTGAAGCTTTCTTT.